A single sample is the source of the 29 T cell receptor beta chains below, sequenced in a study of shared clonotypes between healthy human individuals. Assay: immunoSEQ multiplex PCR; the TCRdb copy retains only in-frame clones and omits some. Found here are a few million clones, approximately 93% of them singletons; the top ten hold 0.3% to 0.4%. Input material: naive CD4+ T cells from PBMCs. This sample's subset: CD45RA+ positively selected. The receptors originated from a man aged 18 to 29 in good health. Some clones in this sample may be carry-over from other donors' samples.

The rearrangement links TRBV19 to TRBJ2-3; no reliable D call. This CDR3 is built from 14 residues. Deletions cut 7 bases from V and 4 bases from J, with 15 bases between. Germline values: CDR1 LNHDA, CDR2 SQIVND (reference sequence). The CDR3 DNA reads TGTGCCAGTACCCCTCGTGGGAACGCAGATACGCAGTATTTT. Amino acid sequence: CASTPRGNADTQYF.

The chain is built from TRBV7-3 and TRBJ2-2; D is unclear. Germline values: CDR1 SGHTA, CDR2 FQGTGA. The CDR3 is made up of 16 amino acids. The V and J ends lost 0 bases and 7 bases respectively, with 15 bases between them. The CDR3 bases are TGTGCCAGCAGCTTAACTCCCAGCGCGACGGGCGGGGAGCTGTTTTTT. It encodes CASSLTPSATGGELFF.

The V and J genes are TRBV7-9 and TRBJ2-7, with D uncertain. Deletions cut 1 base from V and 0 bases from J, with 7 bases between. The CDR3 covers 14 residues. Germline V gene sequence: CDR1 SEHNR, CDR2 FQNEAQ (reference sequence). CDR3 residues: CASSLEIDSYEQYF. The CDR3 bases are TGTGCCAGCAGCTTAGAAATAGACTCCTACGAGCAGTACTTC.

The chain employs TRBV28 and TRBJ2-5; TRBD1 matches 9 bases. The germline V gene encodes CDR1 MDHEN and CDR2 SYDVKM. CDR3 length equals 15 residues. Trimming at V came to 6 bases and at J to 2 bases, leaving 7 bases not matched to a gene. CDR3 sequence: CASSSPGTGQETQYF. CDR3 DNA sequence: TGTGCCAGCAGCTCCCCCGGGACAGGGCAAGAGACCCAGTACTTC.

This sequence joins TRBV6-5 and TRBJ1-5; D might be TRBD1 (6 bases). Germline V gives CDR1 MNHEY, CDR2 SVGAGI. This CDR3 comprises 15 residues. The V end lost 6 bases, the J end lost 4 bases, and 16 bases lay between the germline ends. CDR3: CASSRNRDSNQPQHF. CDR3 bases: TGTGCCAGCAGCCGAAACAGGGATAGTAATCAGCCCCAGCATTTT.

The chain recombines TRBV7-8 with TRBJ2-2; tentative D call: TRBD2 (5 bases). Trimming pared 4 bases from V and 3 bases from J, leaving 6 bases between. Germline values: CDR1 SGHVS, CDR2 FQNEAQ. The CDR3 loop spans 13 amino acids. This chain's CDR3 is CASSSRDTGELFF. The DNA for the CDR3 is TGTGCCAGCAGCTCGCGGGACACCGGGGAGCTGTTTTTT.

Comment on this clone: The same CDR3 also results from other DNA sequences found in this sample. V is TRBV5-4 and J is TRBJ2-7, with 8 positions matching TRBD1. The V gene's germline CDR1 is SGHNT and CDR2 YYREEE (reference sequence). This CDR3 is 14 amino acids long. V shed 0 bases, J shed 4 bases, and the junction held 3 bases outside the gene matches. CDR3 nucleotide sequence: TGTGCCAGCAGCTTGGGACAGGGGAATTACGAGCAGTACTTC. It codes for CASSLGQGNYEQYF.

This chain joins TRBV11-2 and TRBJ2-3; 7 bases line up with TRBD2. V lost 7 bases and J lost 0; bases outside the gene matches: 7. This CDR3 comprises 15 residues. Germline CDR1 reads SGHAT; CDR2 reads FQNNGV. Here the CDR3 DNA reads TGTGCCAGCAAAACGGGGAGGGCTAGCACAGATACGCAGTATTTT. This translates into CASKTGRASTDTQYF.

This clone was seen only once. The chain has TRBV5-1 and TRBJ2-1; 12 nucleotides align to TRBD2. The CDR3 extends over 16 amino acids. V was clipped by 4 bases and J by 6 bases; unmatched bases: 8. In germline, CDR1 is SGHRS, CDR2 YFSETQ. The CDR3 spells CASSPRTSGTVNEQFF. The CDR3 bases are TGCGCCAGCAGCCCCAGGACTAGCGGGACAGTCAATGAGCAGTTCTTC. Complete variable domain (other parts from reference TRBV5-1 and TRBJ2-1): KAGVTQTPRYLIKTRGQQVTLSCSPISGHRSVSWYQQTPGQGLQFLFEYFSETQRNKGNFPGRFSGRQFSNSRSEMNVSTLELGDSALYLCASSPRTSGTVNEQFFGPGTRLTVL.

The chain combines TRBV28 with TRBJ2-2; D is possibly TRBD1 or TRBD2 (6 bases each). Trimming left V 6 bases short and J 0 bases short, with 11 bases between. Germline values: CDR1 MDHEN, CDR2 SYDVKM. There are 15 residues in the CDR3. The CDR3: CASRTGAANTGELFF. The CDR3 DNA is TGTGCCAGCAGAACGGGGGCCGCGAACACCGGGGAGCTGTTTTTT.

The chain employs TRBV29-1 and TRBJ1-2; D ambiguous. The CDR3 sequence is 13 residues long. The V and J ends lost 6 bases and 0 bases respectively, with 11 bases between them. The V gene's germline CDR1 is SQVTM and CDR2 ANQGSEA. The CDR3, as DNA: TGCAGCGTCGGAAAGGGCTCTAACTATGGCTACACCTTC. Its protein product is CSVGKGSNYGYTF. The complete variable domain, with remaining parts taken from reference TRBV29-1 and TRBJ1-2, reads SAVISQKPSRDICQRGTSLTIQCQVDSQVTMMFWYRQQPGQSLTLIATANQGSEATYESGFVIDKFPISRPNLTFSTLTVSNMSPEDSSIYLCSVGKGSNYGYTFGSGTRLTVV.

As for this clone: The same CDR3 arises from other DNA sequences in this sample as well. The chain uses TRBV2 and TRBJ2-3, with D unclear. The CDR3 sequence is 12 residues long. Germline-derived CDR1 and CDR2 are SNHLY and FYNNEI. Trimming took 3 bases from V and 2 from J, leaving 3 bases between them. This CDR3 reads CASSDNTDTQYF. The CDR3 DNA reads as TGTGCCAGCAGTGATAACACAGATACGCAGTATTTT. The full variable domain, completed using reference TRBV2 and TRBJ2-3, is EPEVTQTPSHQVTQMGQEVILRCVPISNHLYFYWYRQILGQKVEFLVSFYNNEISEKSEIFDDQFSVERPDGSNFTLKIRSTKLEDSAMYFCASSDNTDTQYFGPGTRLTVL.

V and J are TRBV4-1 and TRBJ1-2; D possibly corresponds to TRBD1 (6 bases). This CDR3 has 14 amino acids. The germline V and J ends were trimmed by 4 bases and 2 bases, with 11 bases remaining between them. Germline V CDR1 and CDR2: MGHRA, YSYEKL. CDR3: CASSPSGVNYGYTF. Written as DNA, the CDR3 is TGCGCCAGCAGCCCTTCAGGGGTAAACTATGGCTACACCTTC.

About this clone: This sample includes further DNA sequences coding for the same CDR3. The chain uses TRBV9 and TRBJ1-5, with a weak D call TRBD1 (5 bases). V was trimmed by 4 bases and J by 1 base, leaving 6 bases between them. This CDR3 is 13 amino acids long. The germline CDR1 and CDR2 sequences are SGDLS and YYNGEE. The CDR3 reads CASSRDSNQPQHF. The CDR3, as DNA: TGTGCCAGCAGCCGGGACAGCAATCAGCCCCAGCATTTT.

The V call is TRBV30, the J call TRBJ2-5, with 8 bases lining up with TRBD2. Germline-derived CDR1 and CDR2 are GTSNPN and SVGIG (reference sequence). The CDR3 is made up of 15 amino acids. With V trimmed by 2 bases and J by 2 bases, 7 bases remained unmatched. The chain's CDR3 is CAWSLSGTGQETQYF. The CDR3 bases are TGTGCCTGGAGTCTTAGCGGGACTGGACAAGAGACCCAGTACTTC.

The J gene is TRBJ2-1, the V gene TRBV2; TRBD1 or TRBD2 may be the D gene (6 bases each). Between the trimmed V and J ends, which lost 8 bases and 4 bases, there was a span of 15 bases. Germline V gives CDR1 SNHLY, CDR2 FYNNEI. CDR3 length equals 14 residues. In DNA form, the CDR3 reads TGTGCCAGCGGAGGGGGTTTGGGATACAATGAGCAGTTCTTC. This encodes CASGGGLGYNEQFF.

The rearrangement uses TRBV2 and TRBJ1-1, with a weak D call TRBD1 (5 bases). The CDR3 sequence is 15 residues long. Trimming cost V 4 bases and J 1 base, with 13 bases left between them. CDR1 and CDR2 (germline): SNHLY, FYNNEI. Written as DNA, the CDR3 is TGTGCCAGCAGTGGGGGGGTAGTTTCGAACACTGAAGCTTTCTTT. It is translated as CASSGGVVSNTEAFF.

This clone occurred once. The chain is built from TRBV25-1 and TRBJ1-3, with D possibly matching TRBD1 (5 bases). The CDR3 spans 15 residues. From germline, CDR1 is MGHDK and CDR2 SYGVNS. V lost 9 bases and J 1 base, leaving 16 bases between the germline ends. The CDR3 spells CASDPGLGSGNTIYF. The CDR3 region has the DNA TGTGCCAGTGATCCGGGACTGGGGTCTGGAAACACCATATATTTT.

This chain links TRBV28 with TRBJ2-7; no definite D call. The CDR3 contains 19 residues. CDR1 is MDHEN and CDR2 is SYDVKM in the germline V gene. V lost 1 base and J 2 bases, leaving 24 bases between the germline ends. The CDR3 sequence: CASSLSPLPLRIRAYEQYF. CDR3 DNA sequence: TGTGCCAGCAGTTTATCCCCCTTACCCCTACGAATTAGGGCCTACGAGCAGTACTTC.

The V call is TRBV5-1, the J call TRBJ2-5; D perhaps matches TRBD1 (6 bases). Trimming pared 4 bases from V and 5 bases from J, leaving 15 bases between. Germline V gives CDR1 SGHRS, CDR2 YFSETQ. The CDR3 is 14 residues long. This chain's CDR3 is CASSPPRGEETQYF. The CDR3 bases are TGCGCCAGCAGCCCTCCCAGGGGAGAGGAGACCCAGTACTTC. Full variable domain (missing parts from reference TRBV5-1 and TRBJ2-5): KAGVTQTPRYLIKTRGQQVTLSCSPISGHRSVSWYQQTPGQGLQFLFEYFSETQRNKGNFPGRFSGRQFSNSRSEMNVSTLELGDSALYLCASSPPRGEETQYFGPGTRLLVL.

This clone was counted a single time. V gene TRBV28 combines with J gene TRBJ1-3; TRBD1 might be the D (5 bases). This CDR3 spans 13 amino acids. Germline CDR1 is MDHEN and CDR2 is SYDVKM. V was shortened by 6 bases and J by 2 bases, with 8 bases between the two germline ends. For the CDR3, the DNA is TGTGCCAGCAGGGGCAGGGCTGGAAACACCATATATTTT. Protein sequence: CASRGRAGNTIYF. Combining the CDR3 with reference TRBV28 and TRBJ1-3 gives the whole variable domain DVKVTQSSRYLVKRTGEKVFLECVQDMDHENMFWYRQDPGLGLRLIYFSYDVKMKEKGDIPEGYSVSREKKERFSLILESASTNQTSMYLCASRGRAGNTIYFGEGSWLTVV.

The CDR3 sequence is CSEGTGRFNEQFF. The CDR3 DNA reads TGCAGCGAGGGGACAGGGCGCTTCAATGAGCAGTTCTTC. The gene calls are TRBV29-1 and TRBJ2-1; the match to TRBD1 covers 9 bases. CDR3 length: 13 residues. Losses at the gene ends were 7 bases for V and 6 bases for J; bases not matched to a gene: 7. Germline V gene lookup returns CDR1 SQVTM and CDR2 ANQGSEA.

V gene TRBV6-5 combines with J gene TRBJ2-7; the D gene is possibly TRBD2 (7 bases). CDR3 length equals 15 residues. The V end lost 6 bases, the J end lost 0 bases, and 15 bases lay between the germline ends. The germline V gene encodes CDR1 MNHEY and CDR2 SVGAGI. The CDR3 region is CASSRRGGGSYEQYF. DNA for the CDR3: TGTGCCAGCAGCCGAAGGGGGGGAGGCTCCTACGAGCAGTACTTC.

This clone was counted once. The chain couples TRBV5-1 to TRBJ2-5, with D possibly being TRBD2 (6 bases). Looked up from germline, CDR1 is SGHRS and CDR2 is YFSETQ. This CDR3 region has 14 residues. Trimming took 2 bases from V and 5 from J, leaving 13 bases between them. As DNA, the CDR3 is TGCGCCAGCAGCTTTCTGGCGGGAATGGAGACCCAGTACTTC. This codes for CASSFLAGMETQYF.

The chain carries TRBV5-4 and TRBJ2-6; D not certain. The CDR3 covers 16 residues. Germline V gives CDR1 SGHNT, CDR2 YYREEE (reference sequence). Trimming left V 2 bases short and J 1 base short, with 10 bases between. The CDR3 sequence: CASSLPFSSGANVLTF. The CDR3, as DNA: TGTGCCAGCAGCTTACCTTTTTCGTCTGGGGCCAACGTCCTGACTTTC. Together with reference TRBV5-4 and TRBJ2-6, the CDR3 gives the full variable domain: ETGVTQSPTHLIKTRGQQVTLRCSSQSGHNTVSWYQQALGQGPQFIFQYYREEENGRGNFPPRFSGLQFPNYSSELNVNALELDDSALYLCASSLPFSSGANVLTFGAGSRLTVL.

As for this clone: Within the sample, other DNA sequences also encode this same CDR3. The rearrangement links TRBV28 to TRBJ2-3; TRBD2 matches at 8 bases. The CDR3 contains 14 residues. CDR1 is MDHEN, CDR2 SYDVKM, per germline. J gave up 2 bases and V 5 bases, and 3 bases lay outside the gene matches. The chain's CDR3 is CASSLSGTTDTQYF. In nucleotides, the CDR3 is TGTGCCAGCAGTCTTAGCGGGACCACAGATACGCAGTATTTT.

This rearrangement joins TRBV9 to TRBJ1-6; D unclear. The ends were cut back, 1 base at V and 7 bases at J, with 6 bases in the middle. The germline CDR1 and CDR2 sequences are SGDLS and YYNGEE. The CDR3 has 13 amino acids. As DNA, the CDR3 is TGTGCCAGCAGCGTAACACCAAATTCACCCCTCCACTTT. Its translation is CASSVTPNSPLHF.

This chain joins TRBV25-1 and TRBJ2-2, with a tentative D call TRBD2 (6 bases). This CDR3 region has 15 residues. The V end lost 3 bases, the J end lost 4 bases, and 12 bases lay between the germline ends. Germline values: CDR1 MGHDK, CDR2 SYGVNS. The CDR3 loop reads CASSDGGAGTGELFF. The CDR3 DNA reads as TGTGCCAGCAGTGATGGGGGAGCGGGCACCGGGGAGCTGTTTTTT.

Details on this clone: Other nucleotide sequences from this sample produce the same CDR3. The chain combines TRBV5-1 with TRBJ1-2, with a tentative D call TRBD1 (5 bases). V gave up 0 bases and J gave up 2 bases, with 8 bases separating them. The CDR3 length is 14 residues. Germline CDR1 is SGHRS and CDR2 is YFSETQ. The CDR3 sequence: CASSLAGTNYGYTF. The CDR3 coding sequence is TGCGCCAGCAGCTTGGCCGGGACCAACTATGGCTACACCTTC.